The 18 T cell receptor beta chains below come from one sample, sequenced in a study of read filtering for tumor transcriptome and immune sequencing. This library used around 400 ng RNA and molecular barcoded adaptors spanning alpha/delta and beta/gamma chains. TCRdb itself ran the reads through MiXCR, one entry per CDR3 protein. The sample has roughly 56,000 distinct CDR3 sequences, nearly 20% seen once. The sequenced sample was a population of CD138-negative cells sorted from bone marrow. All receptors derive from a donor aged 40 or over with multiple myeloma.

This clonotype was seen more than once but under ten times. This chain joins TRBV5-1 and TRBJ2-7, with D perhaps assigned TRBD1 or TRBD2 (5 bases each). Germline CDR1 SGHRS, CDR2 YFSETQ. Trimming pared 4 bases from V and 2 bases from J, leaving 10 bases between. This CDR3 spans 13 amino acids. This CDR3 reads CASSPGTTYEQYF. The CDR3 DNA follows: TGCGCCAGCAGCCCCGGGACGACCTACGAGCAGTACTTC.

This clonotype was found a few times. The rearrangement joins TRBV28 to TRBJ2-3; 8 bases align to TRBD2. Germline V gives CDR1 MDHEN, CDR2 SYDVKM. The CDR3 loop spans 18 amino acids. Losses at the gene ends were 1 base for V and 2 bases for J; bases not matched to a gene: 11. The CDR3 DNA is TGTGCCAGCAGTTTATTATTAATCGGCGGGAGGATCACAGATACGCAGTATTTT. Residues: CASSLLLIGGRITDTQYF.

This clonotype was observed at least ten times. The V call is TRBV5-1, the J call TRBJ2-7; 8 positions agree with TRBD1. Germline CDR1 and CDR2: SGHRS and YFSETQ. The CDR3 extends over 17 amino acids. V shed 2 bases, J shed 3 bases, and the junction held 13 bases outside the gene matches. The CDR3 DNA sequence: TGCGCCAGCAGCTTCGATCACGGGACAGGCTCTATCTACGAGCAGTACTTC. Its protein product is CASSFDHGTGSIYEQYF.

This chain uses TRBV7-2 with TRBJ2-7; D call uncertain. Germline V gene lookup returns CDR1 SGHTA and CDR2 FQGNSA. Trimming removed 3 bases from V and 2 bases from J, with 5 bases in between. This CDR3 region has 12 residues. The DNA of the CDR3 is TGTGCCAGCAGCTTGAATACCTACGAGCAGTACTTC. Amino acid sequence: CASSLNTYEQYF. Drawing the rest from reference TRBV7-2 and TRBJ2-7, the complete variable domain is GAGVSQSPSNKVTEKGKDVELRCDPISGHTALYWYRQSLGQGLEFLIYFQGNSAPDKSGLPSDRFSAERTGGSVSTLTIQRTQQEDSAVYLCASSLNTYEQYFGPGTRLTVT.

With respect to this clonotype: One end of the junction varies from germline; a read error may be responsible. J is TRBJ2-5 and V is TRBV7-7; 7 bases agree with TRBD2. The germline V gene has CDR1 SSHAT and CDR2 FNYEAQ (reference sequence). This CDR3 region has 14 residues. CDR3 sequence: CASSLGSGREAQYF. CDR3 bases: TGTGCTAGCAGCTTAGGATCAGGGAGGGAGGCCCAGTACTTC.

This clonotype was recorded at least ten times. The chain's CDR3 is CASSQELSSGREEQYF. In DNA, the CDR3 is TGTGCCAGCAGCCAAGAATTGTCTAGCGGGAGGGAGGAGCAGTACTTC. The chain links TRBV4-2 to TRBJ2-7; 12 nucleotides match TRBD2. The V gene end was trimmed by 0 bases and the J gene end by 7 bases; junction bases not matched to a gene: 7. There are 16 residues in the CDR3. From germline, CDR1 is LGHNA and CDR2 YNFKEQ.

About this clonotype: A read error is possible here, since a much larger clone lies one base away. V is TRBV20-1 and J is TRBJ2-5, with D perhaps matching TRBD1 (5 bases). Germline lookup yields CDR1 DFQATT and CDR2 SNEGSKA (reference sequence). This CDR3 is built from 13 residues. Trimming left V 6 bases short and J 1 base short, with 12 bases between. For the CDR3, the DNA is TGCAGTGCCACCCAGGGCTTCCAAGAGACCCAGTACTTC. This sequence encodes CSATQGFQETQYF.

There are a few counts of this clonotype. This chain joins TRBV4-1 and TRBJ2-3; a possible D gene is TRBD2 (6 bases). The CDR3 spans 14 residues. Per the germline V gene, CDR1 is MGHRA and CDR2 is YSYEKL. The V end was cut by 4 bases, the J end by 3 bases, with 11 bases between. CDR3 region: CASSRGEKTDTQYF. The CDR3 bases are TGCGCCAGCAGCCGGGGGGAAAAAACAGATACGCAGTATTTT.

Many counts were recorded for this clonotype. The chain is built from TRBV6-6 and TRBJ2-2, with D possibly TRBD1 on 6 matching bases. The CDR3 loop spans 14 amino acids. Germline CDR1 reads MNHNY; CDR2 reads SVGAGI (reference sequence). V lost 1 base and J lost 4, with 7 bases in between. The CDR3 here is CASSYLGGTGELFF. Written as DNA, the CDR3 is TGTGCCAGCAGTTACTTAGGGGGCACCGGGGAGCTGTTTTTT.

This clonotype was counted many times. The chain combines TRBV6-8 with TRBJ2-1; no reliable D call. Germline CDR1 MNHGY, CDR2 SAAAGT. The CDR3 is 16 residues long. Trimming took off 6 bases at V and 0 bases at J, with 15 bases between the two ends. In DNA form, the CDR3 reads TGTGCCAGCAGCCAGGCCCGGGCGAGCTCCTACAATGAGCAGTTCTTC. Protein sequence: CASSQARASSYNEQFF.

The sample holds many counts of this clonotype. The chain recombines TRBV28 with TRBJ2-7; D not resolved. Trimming took off 10 bases at V and 4 bases at J, with 14 bases between the two ends. The CDR3 is 12 residues long. The germline V gene has CDR1 MDHEN and CDR2 SYDVKM. The DNA for the CDR3 is TGTGCCATCCACTCGCCCGGGTACGAGCAGTACTTC. Translation gives CAIHSPGYEQYF.

The table lists this clonotype with many counts. The V gene is TRBV12-3 or TRBV12-4, the J gene TRBJ2-2, with D maybe TRBD1 (6 bases). This CDR3 region has 15 residues. The ends were cut back, 3 bases at V and 6 bases at J, with 14 bases in the middle. In DNA, the CDR3 is TGTGCCAGCAGTTTGGGTTACAGGGCCTCCGGGGAGCTGTTTTTT. It translates to CASSLGYRASGELFF.

This clonotype was observed at least ten times. This chain connects TRBV29-1 to TRBJ2-7; tentatively, D is TRBD1 (6 bases). The CDR3 is 12 amino acids. Trimming removed 1 base from V and 6 bases from J, with 10 bases in between. CDR1 is SQVTM and CDR2 is ANQGSEA in the germline V gene. CDR3 amino acids: CSVEARGGEQYF. The CDR3 DNA follows: TGCAGCGTTGAAGCCAGGGGCGGCGAGCAGTACTTC.

This clonotype came up once. The likely explanation is a read error, given a far larger clone one base away. This chain connects TRBV12-3 or TRBV12-4 to TRBJ2-1, with D uncertain. V was pared by 7 bases and J by 0 bases, with 19 bases between. This CDR3 is 17 amino acids long. The CDR3 reads CASTVNYRIISYNEQFF. CDR3 sequence (DNA): TGTGCCAGCACCGTCAATTATAGAATAATCTCCTACAATGAGCAGTTCTTC.

The V call is TRBV28, the J call TRBJ2-5, with a weak D call TRBD1 (5 bases). The germline V gene encodes CDR1 MDHEN and CDR2 SYDVKM. The CDR3 runs 14 residues. The V end was cut by 6 bases, the J end by 4 bases, with 15 bases between. The CDR3 DNA reads TGTGCCAGCAGCAAGGTAGGGGTCGCAGAGACCCAGTACTTC. Protein product: CASSKVGVAETQYF.

This clonotype came up many times. The chain joins TRBV4-2 to TRBJ2-7, with TRBD1 as a possible D gene (6 bases). The V end was cut by 5 bases, the J end by 0 bases, with 8 bases between. Germline CDR1 reads LGHNA; CDR2 reads YNFKEQ. CDR3 length equals 13 residues. The CDR3 nucleotides are TGTGCCAGCAGCAACAGGGACTCCTACGAGCAGTACTTC. It yields the protein CASSNRDSYEQYF.

This clonotype occurred many times. The chain recombines TRBV19 with TRBJ2-1, with TRBD2 matching over 9 bases. Unmatched junction bases numbered 6, after V lost 3 bases and J lost 3 bases. The length of the CDR3 is 16 residues. The germline CDR1 and CDR2 sequences are LNHDA and SQIVND (reference sequence). CDR3 region: CASSMISSGSYNEQFF. DNA of the CDR3: TGTGCCAGTAGTATGATAAGTAGCGGGAGCTACAATGAGCAGTTCTTC.

The chain carries TRBV20-1 and TRBJ2-7, with D tentatively TRBD1 (5 bases). This CDR3 is 15 amino acids long. Per the germline V gene, CDR1 is DFQATT and CDR2 is SNEGSKA (reference sequence). V gave up 0 bases and J gave up 3 bases, with 15 bases separating them. In DNA form, the CDR3 reads TGCAGTGCTAGAGATCGCCAGGGAAAGGTCTACGAGCAGTACTTC. It codes for CSARDRQGKVYEQYF.